This passage covers 29 T cell receptor beta chains from one sample sequenced in a study of cytomegalovirus exposure and HLA in healthy donors. Primers: 60 Vbeta forward and 13 Jbeta reverse. Assay used: immunoSEQ multiplex PCR; TCRdb lists only in-frame clones, some missing. The data hold about 160,000 clones, with about two thirds observed a single time. Source material: PBMCs. The receptors come from a woman in her 30s in good health and CMV-seronegative.

This clone was seen more than once but under ten times. The chain uses TRBV6-1 and TRBJ2-2, with unresolved D. Germline values: CDR1 MNHNS, CDR2 SASEGT. The length of the CDR3 is 13 residues. Trimming took 6 bases from V and 0 from J, leaving 5 bases between them. The CDR3 loop is CASRESNTGELFF. In nucleotides, the CDR3 is TGTGCCAGCAGGGAGTCGAACACCGGGGAGCTGTTTTTT.

The chain has TRBV27 and TRBJ1-1; D remains ambiguous. Trimming removed 5 bases at V and 5 bases at J, with 12 bases between. The CDR3 runs 13 residues. Looked up from germline, CDR1 is MNHEY and CDR2 is SMNVEV (reference sequence). The CDR3 DNA sequence: TGTGCCAGCAGTCCGCACGGGAGGACTGAAGCTTTCTTT. Translation gives CASSPHGRTEAFF.

The rearrangement uses TRBV9 and TRBJ2-5, with 9 bases lining up with TRBD2. Germline lookup yields CDR1 SGDLS and CDR2 YYNGEE. This CDR3 comprises 15 residues. Trimming at V came to 0 bases and at J to 1 base, leaving 1 base not matched to a gene. The CDR3 loop is CASSVGGGAQETQYF. CDR3 DNA sequence: TGTGCCAGCAGCGTAGGCGGGGGGGCCCAAGAGACCCAGTACTTC.

V is TRBV28 and J is TRBJ2-5; D gene uncertain. Trimming stripped 4 bases from V and 0 bases from J, with 9 bases between. The CDR3 is 14 amino acids. Germline values: CDR1 MDHEN, CDR2 SYDVKM. DNA for the CDR3: TGTGCCAGCAGTTCCAACAGTTACCAAGAGACCCAGTACTTC. The encoded protein is CASSSNSYQETQYF.

The chain links TRBV7-6 to TRBJ2-7; 7 nucleotides match TRBD2. J lost 0 bases, V lost 2 bases, and 4 bases had no gene match. The germline CDR1 and CDR2 sequences are SGHVS and FNYEAQ. There are 15 residues in the CDR3. In nucleotides, the CDR3 is TGTGCCAGCAGCTTAAACGCGGGAGACTCCTACGAGCAGTACTTC. It encodes CASSLNAGDSYEQYF.

This clone came up a few times. V is TRBV25-1 and J is TRBJ2-3; D is uncertain. Trimming pared 0 bases from V and 3 bases from J, leaving 13 bases between. Per the germline V gene, CDR1 is MGHDK and CDR2 is SYGVNS. The CDR3 covers 16 residues. The CDR3 loop reads CASSEYEKVGTDTQYF. The CDR3 DNA reads TGTGCCAGCAGTGAATATGAAAAGGTCGGGACAGATACGCAGTATTTT.

The CDR3 is CASSLAPERDTQYF. The CDR3 nucleotides are TGTGCCAGCAGCTTGGCACCCGAGAGGGATACGCAGTATTTT. V gene TRBV5-6 combines with J gene TRBJ2-3, with D unclear. CDR3 length: 14 residues. V lost 0 bases, J lost 6 bases, and 11 bases lay in between. Per germline, CDR1 SGHDT and CDR2 YYEEEE.

The V and J genes are TRBV7-9 and TRBJ2-7; 11 nucleotides align to TRBD2. The germline V gene encodes CDR1 SEHNR and CDR2 FQNEAQ (reference sequence). V was clipped by 0 bases and J by 6 bases; unmatched bases: 4. The CDR3 covers 15 residues. The CDR3 nucleotides are TGTGCCAGCAGCTTAGCAGCGACTAGCGGGATCGAGCAGTACTTC. Translated: CASSLAATSGIEQYF.

The gene calls are TRBV5-1 and TRBJ1-5; 10 nucleotides align to TRBD1. V shed 3 bases and J 8 bases; nucleotides not matched to a gene: 8. Germline V gene data show CDR1 as SGHRS and CDR2 as YFSETQ. The CDR3 is 15 residues long. The CDR3 DNA sequence: TGCGCCAGCAGCTCCGTCCCGGGACAGGGGAAGCCCCAGCATTTT. Translating gives CASSSVPGQGKPQHF.

This clone was observed a few times. The chain combines TRBV4-2 with TRBJ2-5; no reliable D call. V was shortened by 6 bases and J by 5 bases, with 19 bases between the two germline ends. Germline CDR1 LGHNA, CDR2 YNFKEQ. The CDR3 loop spans 15 amino acids. CDR3 sequence reads: CASRPLLSSRETQYF. The DNA for the CDR3 is TGTGCCAGCAGACCCCTTTTGTCCTCTCGGGAGACCCAGTACTTC.

The rearrangement uses TRBV28 and TRBJ1-5, with 8 nucleotides matching TRBD1. Germline loops: CDR1 MDHEN, CDR2 SYDVKM. The CDR3 consists of 14 residues. V was pared by 5 bases and J by 7 bases, with 7 bases of the junction left unmatched. The CDR3 loop reads CASSPWTGKQPQHF. The CDR3 DNA sequence: TGTGCCAGCAGTCCCTGGACAGGGAAGCAGCCCCAGCATTTT.

The chain combines TRBV29-1 with TRBJ2-2; D is possibly TRBD2 (6 bases). This CDR3 is built from 12 residues. Germline V CDR1 and CDR2: SQVTM, ANQGSEA. V lost 1 base, J lost 8 bases, and 8 bases lay in between. The CDR3 reads CSVEAGAGELFF. CDR3 DNA: TGCAGCGTTGAAGCGGGAGCGGGGGAGCTGTTTTTT.

This chain connects TRBV5-5 to TRBJ2-7, with D perhaps matching TRBD2 (5 bases). The V end lost 4 bases, the J end lost 3 bases, and 14 bases lay between the germline ends. Germline CDR1 and CDR2: SGHKS and YYEKEE (reference sequence). The CDR3 is made up of 14 amino acids. CDR3 sequence (DNA): TGTGCCAGCAGCCCCAATGTTGAGGGCTACGAGCAGTACTTC. Its protein is CASSPNVEGYEQYF.

The rearrangement uses TRBV28 and TRBJ1-2; D is uncertain. Germline CDR1 and CDR2: MDHEN and SYDVKM. V was cut by 1 base and J by 8 bases, with 14 bases left in between. This CDR3 is 14 amino acids long. The CDR3 region has the DNA TGTGCCAGCAGTTTATATCGGGCAGGAGGCGGCTACACCTTC. Encoded protein: CASSLYRAGGGYTF.

In the case of this clone: One base away lies a much larger clone, so this may be a sequencing read error. The chain combines TRBV11-2 with TRBJ1-1, with D maybe TRBD1 (5 bases). V was clipped by 5 bases and J by 1 base, with 5 bases between them. Germline CDR1 and CDR2: SGHAT and FQNNGV. The CDR3 sequence is 12 residues long. The CDR3 nucleotides are TGTGCCAGCAGCACAGGGAACACTGAAGCTTTCTTT. This encodes CASSTGNTEAFF.

The V gene is TRBV27, the J gene TRBJ1-6, with TRBD1 identical over 10 bases. Germline CDR1 and CDR2: MNHEY and SMNVEV (reference sequence). Trimming removed 8 bases from V and 9 bases from J; junction bases left unmatched: 4. This CDR3 region has 13 residues. The CDR3 DNA reads as TGTGCCAGCTCGACAGGGGGCCTTTCACCCCTCCACTTT. Encoded protein: CASSTGGLSPLHF.

The rearrangement uses TRBV15 and TRBJ2-7; D possibly corresponds to TRBD1 (6 bases). CDR1 and CDR2 from the germline V gene are LNHNV and YYDKDF (reference sequence). Trimming took 2 bases from V and 5 from J, leaving 13 bases between them. CDR3 length: 14 amino acids. CDR3 sequence reads: CATSRSTGLNEQYF. DNA of the CDR3: TGTGCCACCAGCAGAAGCACAGGGCTGAACGAGCAGTACTTC.

The V call is TRBV6-1, the J call TRBJ1-1; D unclear. The CDR3 is 14 amino acids. CDR1 and CDR2 from the germline V gene are MNHNS and SASEGT. Trimming shortened V by 5 bases and J by 0 bases, and 10 bases separated the two germline ends. The CDR3 loop reads CASSRGSMNTEAFF. In DNA form, the CDR3 reads TGTGCCAGCAGTCGGGGTAGCATGAACACTGAAGCTTTCTTT.

The gene calls are TRBV10-3 and TRBJ1-2; possibly TRBD1 for D (5 bases). This CDR3 has 16 amino acids. Trimming removed 0 bases from V and 4 bases from J, with 15 bases in between. Per the germline V gene, CDR1 is ENHRY and CDR2 is SYGVKD. The CDR3 loop is CAISESAVRVAYGYTF. Here the CDR3 DNA reads TGTGCCATCAGTGAGTCCGCTGTCAGGGTGGCCTATGGCTACACCTTC.

In this sample, this clone turned up once. This chain links TRBV6-4 with TRBJ2-5; 12 nucleotides match TRBD2. The last part of the DNA fits TRBJ2-7 better; the J call may be wrong. The CDR3 extends over 19 amino acids. Germline CDR1 and CDR2: MRHNA and SNTAGT. The CDR3 here is CASSDGPLLSSGGAYEQYF. Here the CDR3 DNA reads TGTGCCAGCAGTGACGGGCCCCTCCTGTCTAGCGGGGGGGCCTACGAGCAGTACTTC.

The chain employs TRBV7-9 and TRBJ2-2; TRBD1 matches at 7 bases. V lost 5 bases and J lost 2; bases outside the gene matches: 8. CDR1 SEHNR and CDR2 FQNEAQ come from the germline V gene (reference sequence). This CDR3 is 16 amino acids long. This CDR3 is CASSTTRDSNTGELFF. CDR3 DNA sequence: TGTGCCAGCAGCACGACCCGGGACAGTAACACCGGGGAGCTGTTTTTT. The full variable domain, in which reference TRBV7-9 and TRBJ2-2 provide the parts outside the CDR3, is DTGVSQNPRHKITKRGQNVTFRCDPISEHNRLYWYRQTLGQGPEFLTYFQNEAQLEKSRLLSDRFSAERPKGSFSTLEIQRTEQGDSAMYLCASSTTRDSNTGELFFGEGSRLTVL.

The CDR3 here is CASRNAQTGSKAFF. Here the CDR3 DNA reads TGTGCCAGCAGAAACGCTCAAACAGGGTCGAAAGCTTTCTTT. The chain combines TRBV7-9 with TRBJ1-1; perhaps TRBD1 as D (6 bases). CDR1 and CDR2 (germline): SEHNR, FQNEAQ (reference sequence). V was cut by 6 bases and J by 9 bases, with 20 bases left in between. CDR3 length equals 14 residues. The variable domain in full, completed from reference TRBV7-9 and TRBJ1-1, reads DTGVSQNPRHKITKRGQNVTFRCDPISEHNRLYWYRQTLGQGPEFLTYFQNEAQLEKSRLLSDRFSAERPKGSFSTLEIQRTEQGDSAMYLCASRNAQTGSKAFFGQGTRLTVV.

V usage is TRBV7-9 and J usage is TRBJ2-3; the D is unclear. Germline V gives CDR1 SEHNR, CDR2 FQNEAQ (reference sequence). CDR3 length: 13 amino acids. Between the trimmed V and J ends, which lost 1 base and 4 bases, there was a span of 6 bases. The CDR3 region has the DNA TGTGCCAGCAGCTTAGAATCGGCAGATACGCAGTATTTT. Amino acids: CASSLESADTQYF. Together with reference TRBV7-9 and TRBJ2-3, the CDR3 gives the full variable domain: DTGVSQNPRHKITKRGQNVTFRCDPISEHNRLYWYRQTLGQGPEFLTYFQNEAQLEKSRLLSDRFSAERPKGSFSTLEIQRTEQGDSAMYLCASSLESADTQYFGPGTRLTVL.

V and J are TRBV7-8 and TRBJ1-1, with TRBD1 as a possible D gene (6 bases). CDR3 size: 15 residues. Deletions cut 5 bases from V and 4 bases from J, with 17 bases between. Germline-derived CDR1 and CDR2 are SGHVS and FQNEAQ. CDR3 bases: TGTGCCAGCAGCCCATCGGCAGGGGTAGGCACTGAAGCTTTCTTT. Amino acids: CASSPSAGVGTEAFF.

The chain uses TRBV29-1 and TRBJ2-4; TRBD2 matches at 10 bases. Trimming at V came to 1 base and at J to 2 bases, leaving 11 bases not matched to a gene. The germline gives CDR1 SQVTM, CDR2 ANQGSEA. The CDR3 is 18 amino acids. CDR3 nucleotide sequence: TGCAGCGTTGAAGTGCCATGGACTAGCGGAGAGACCAAAAACATTCAGTACTTC. It translates to CSVEVPWTSGETKNIQYF.

This clone appeared once. Here the CDR3 reads CASSQDFWSSNEQFF. The CDR3 DNA reads TGCGCCAGCAGCCAAGATTTTTGGAGTTCCAATGAGCAGTTCTTC. This rearrangement joins TRBV4-3 to TRBJ2-1; D gene uncertain. This CDR3 is built from 15 residues. Trimming took off 0 bases at V and 6 bases at J, with 12 bases between the two ends. Germline lookup yields CDR1 LGHNA and CDR2 YSLEER.

This rearrangement joins TRBV6-6 to TRBJ2-5; no reliable D call. Germline V gene sequence: CDR1 MNHNY, CDR2 SVGAGI (reference sequence). This CDR3 is 13 amino acids long. The V end lost 6 bases, the J end lost 4 bases, and 12 bases lay between the germline ends. The DNA for the CDR3 is TGTGCCAGCAGCGTTCCACCGGGAGAGACCCAGTACTTC. This translates into CASSVPPGETQYF.

This clone was detected only once. The chain links TRBV4-3 to TRBJ1-2; TRBD1 matches 9 bases. This CDR3 is 16 amino acids long. CDR1 LGHNA and CDR2 YSLEER come from the germline V gene. The J segment lost 7 bases and the V segment lost 1 base, leaving 10 bases of the junction unmatched. CDR3 nucleotides: TGCGCCAGCAGCCAAGCGACAGGGGGGCGTCCGGTTGGCTACACCTTC. Protein sequence: CASSQATGGRPVGYTF.

The chain has TRBV28 and TRBJ2-3, with D possibly matching TRBD1 (6 bases). This CDR3 comprises 16 residues. The germline gives CDR1 MDHEN, CDR2 SYDVKM. The V end was cut by 3 bases, the J end by 2 bases, with 15 bases between. CDR3 coding DNA: TGTGCCAGCAGTTTGAATCGTGGGGACACCACAGATACGCAGTATTTT. Its protein product is CASSLNRGDTTDTQYF.